One TCR beta chain is described in this entry. Unique molecular identifiers were used to barcode this TCRbeta library. From the PCR reads, TCRdb called clonotypes with MiXCR, one entry per CDR3 protein. The sample has some 340,000 distinct CDR3 sequences, about 9.4% seen once. The CDR3 is made up of 14 amino acids. V shed 3 bases and J shed 6 bases, with 12 bases lying between them. CDR1 SGHRS and CDR2 YFSETQ come from the germline V gene. The data were obtained in a study of T-cell reconstitution after alpha-beta-depleted transplantation in children. The material sequenced was PBMCs from the stem cell graft donor, taken from the stem cell graft. V gene TRBV5-1 combines with J gene TRBJ1-4; D may be TRBD1 (6 bases). The TCR comes from a human donor who donated a stem cell graft to a child with acute lymphoblastic leukemia. The CDR3 sequence is CASSWSGGDEKLFF. CDR3 nucleotide sequence: TGCGCCAGCAGCTGGTCGGGGGGCGATGAAAAACTGTTTTTT.